These 4 T cell receptor beta chains came from one sample sequenced in a study of cytomegalovirus exposure and HLA in healthy donors. Some clones are missing from TCRdb's copy, which holds only in-frame ones; the method was immunoSEQ multiplex PCR. There are over 110,000 clones in the sample; around 87% occur only once, and 7.5% to 9% lies in the top ten. Sequenced: PBMCs. The receptors stem from a man younger than 35 in good health and CMV-seropositive.

V usage is TRBV14 and J usage is TRBJ1-6, with no clear D. CDR1 SGHDN and CDR2 FVKESK come from the germline V gene. CDR3 size: 15 residues. V lost 4 bases and J 0 bases, leaving 7 bases between the germline ends. The CDR3 region is CASSPMSSYNSPLHF. CDR3 DNA sequence: TGTGCCAGCAGCCCAATGAGCTCCTATAATTCACCCCTCCACTTT.

Worth noting for this clone: Mismatch with germline at one junction end may stem from a read error. This chain links TRBV7-7 with TRBJ2-7; D perhaps matches TRBD1 (5 bases). The CDR3 sequence is 14 residues long. CDR1 is SSHAT, CDR2 FNYEAQ, per germline (reference sequence). CDR3 residues: CASTFPGASYEQYF. In DNA form, the CDR3 reads TGTGCTAGCACCTTTCCTGGGGCTAGCTACGAGCAGTACTTC.

V usage is TRBV18 and J usage is TRBJ2-7; 9 positions match TRBD1. The CDR3 length is 15 residues. Germline V gene lookup returns CDR1 KGHSH and CDR2 LQKENI. The J segment lost 5 bases and the V segment lost 3 bases, leaving 8 bases of the junction unmatched. CDR3 protein: CASSPTQGAKNEQYF. For the CDR3, the DNA is TGTGCCAGCTCACCTACACAGGGGGCCAAAAACGAGCAGTACTTC.

The chain couples TRBV4-1 to TRBJ2-3; D perhaps matches TRBD1 (6 bases). From germline, CDR1 is MGHRA and CDR2 YSYEKL. The CDR3 runs to 14 residues. The germline V and J ends were trimmed by 7 bases and 6 bases, with 17 bases remaining between them. The CDR3 nucleotides read TGCGCCAGCACCCCAGGAGAGGGGGTTGATACGCAGTATTTT. This codes for CASTPGEGVDTQYF.